This passage covers 28 T cell receptor beta chains from one sample sequenced in a study of T cells expressing NK-cell markers. TCRdb reprocessed the 5' RACE reads and reports one entry per CDR3 protein, with no DNA. This sample's clone table lists about 160,000 distinct CDR3 sequences. Sequencing input: blood T cells: a sorted CD56 or NKG2C T cell subset, CD4+ or CD8+ T cells, or bulk PBMC T cells (not recorded which). These receptors originate from a man aged 18 to 69 in good health.

The rearrangement joins TRBV10-3 to TRBJ1-1. Germline CDR1 is ENHRY and CDR2 is SYGVKD. The CDR3 has 13 amino acids. The CDR3 reads CATLQAGGTEAFF.

J is TRBJ1-2 and V is TRBV27; lacking DNA, the TRBD1 call made by TCRdb goes unchecked. Germline CDR1 MNHEY, CDR2 SMNVEV (reference sequence). The CDR3 is 15 amino acids. CDR3: CASSPPGSPFYGYTF.

The chain couples TRBV28 to TRBJ2-5; absent DNA, TCRdb's TRBD2 call cannot be checked. The CDR3 totals 15 residues. In germline, CDR1 is MDHEN, CDR2 SYDVKM. The CDR3 loop reads CASSERRLYQETQYF.

This chain links TRBV2 with TRBJ2-7; the D call from TCRdb, TRBD1, cannot be confirmed without DNA. The CDR3 spans 15 residues. Germline V lookup: CDR1 SNHLY, CDR2 FYNNEI. CDR3 sequence reads: CASFRSPGGAREQYF. The full variable domain, completed using reference TRBV2 and TRBJ2-7, is EPEVTQTPSHQVTQMGQEVILRCVPISNHLYFYWYRQILGQKVEFLVSFYNNEISEKSEIFDDQFSVERPDGSNFTLKIRSTKLEDSAMYFCASFRSPGGAREQYFGPGTRLTVT.

The chain links TRBV29-1 to TRBJ2-1. This CDR3 spans 12 amino acids. Germline V gene lookup returns CDR1 SQVTM and CDR2 ANQGSEA. CDR3 in amino acids: CSVGLLNNEQFF.

V and J are TRBV3-1 and TRBJ2-2; TCRdb outputs TRBD1, but without DNA this stays unchecked. The length of the CDR3 is 16 residues. Germline loops: CDR1 LGHDT, CDR2 YNNKEL (reference sequence). This CDR3 reads CASSPSWGGPYGELFF. The full variable domain, completed using reference TRBV3-1 and TRBJ2-2, is DTAVSQTPKYLVTQMGNDKSIKCEQNLGHDTMYWYKQDSKKFLKIMFSYNNKELIINETVPNRFSPKSPDKAHLNLHINSLELGDSAVYFCASSPSWGGPYGELFFGEGSRLTVL.

V gene TRBV30 combines with J gene TRBJ2-7. This CDR3 region has 14 residues. Germline-derived CDR1 and CDR2 are GTSNPN and SVGIG (reference sequence). CDR3 residues: CAWSVAAIYYEQYF.

This chain connects TRBV11-1 to TRBJ2-3; absent DNA, TCRdb's TRBD1 call cannot be checked. The CDR3 runs to 18 residues. Germline loops: CDR1 SGHAT, CDR2 FQDESV (reference sequence). CDR3: CASSANDRGRRDTDTQYF.

V is TRBV5-6 and J is TRBJ1-2. The germline CDR1 and CDR2 sequences are SGHDT and YYEEEE. This CDR3 has 14 amino acids. The CDR3 sequence: CASSPGRANYGYTF.

V gene TRBV28 combines with J gene TRBJ1-3; TCRdb outputs TRBD1, but without DNA this stays unchecked. The CDR3 is made up of 13 amino acids. Germline lookup yields CDR1 MDHEN and CDR2 SYDVKM. CDR3: CATETGFGNTIYF.

The rearrangement links TRBV15 to TRBJ1-4. CDR3 size: 14 residues. Per germline, CDR1 LNHNV and CDR2 YYDKDF (reference sequence). The CDR3 loop is CATSREETGGALFF.

V usage is TRBV7-9 and J usage is TRBJ2-1; TCRdb selects TRBD2, and the lack of DNA leaves this call unchecked. The CDR3 runs 16 residues. Germline CDR1 is SEHNR and CDR2 is FQNEAQ (reference sequence). CDR3 region: CASSLELAGGRDEQFF.

The chain employs TRBV12-3 or TRBV12-4 and TRBJ2-1; no DNA is available, so the TRBD1 call from TCRdb remains unchecked. CDR3 length: 14 residues. This chain's CDR3 is CASTLRDRGNEQFF.

The V and J genes are TRBV3-1 and TRBJ1-5; TCRdb's D call of TRBD1 is untestable without DNA. Germline assignment: CDR1 LGHDT and CDR2 YNNKEL (reference sequence). The CDR3 is 15 residues long. The CDR3 region is CASSQGQGAHQPQHF.

The chain uses TRBV27 and TRBJ2-6. Germline CDR1 MNHEY, CDR2 SMNVEV (reference sequence). The CDR3 contains 16 residues. CDR3 sequence reads: CASSHLRISGANVLTF. Variable domain in full (rest from reference TRBV27 and TRBJ2-6): EAQVTQNPRYLITVTGKKLTVTCSQNMNHEYMSWYRQDPGLGLRQIYYSMNVEVTDKGDVPEGYKVSRKEKRNFPLILESPSPNQTSLYFCASSHLRISGANVLTFGAGSRLTVL.

The V and J genes are TRBV27 and TRBJ2-7; no DNA is available, so the TRBD1 call from TCRdb remains unchecked. CDR1 and CDR2 from the germline V gene are MNHEY and SMNVEV (reference sequence). This CDR3 is built from 16 residues. CDR3 region: CASSFGGQPPTYEQYF.

The chain couples TRBV11-3 to TRBJ2-3; TCRdb designates TRBD1, a call that cannot be tested without DNA. The CDR3 contains 17 residues. Germline-derived CDR1 and CDR2 are SGHNT and YENEEA. The CDR3 sequence is CASSSGVGHSSTDTQYF.

This sequence joins TRBV5-1 and TRBJ1-6; TCRdb selects TRBD1, and the lack of DNA leaves this call unchecked. The CDR3 loop spans 14 amino acids. The germline V gene has CDR1 SGHRS and CDR2 YFSETQ. Here the CDR3 reads CASSLTGTEVGLHF. Together with reference TRBV5-1 and TRBJ1-6, the CDR3 gives the full variable domain: KAGVTQTPRYLIKTRGQQVTLSCSPISGHRSVSWYQQTPGQGLQFLFEYFSETQRNKGNFPGRFSGRQFSNSRSEMNVSTLELGDSALYLCASSLTGTEVGLHFGNGTRLTVT.

The V and J genes are TRBV14 and TRBJ2-7. From germline, CDR1 is SGHDN and CDR2 FVKESK. The CDR3 loop spans 13 amino acids. The CDR3 region is CASSQGWTYEQYF. Supplemented by reference TRBV14 and TRBJ2-7, the full variable domain reads EAGVTQFPSHSVIEKGQTVTLRCDPISGHDNLYWYRRVMGKEIKFLLHFVKESKQDESGMPNNRFLAERTGGTYSTLKVQPAELEDSGVYFCASSQGWTYEQYFGPGTRLTVT.

The chain has TRBV3-1 and TRBJ2-2; the TRBD1 assignment by TCRdb is unverifiable without DNA. Germline-derived CDR1 and CDR2 are LGHDT and YNNKEL (reference sequence). The CDR3 runs 18 residues. This chain's CDR3 is CASSRPIRDKTNTGELFF.

The chain joins TRBV4-2 to TRBJ2-5; TCRdb selects TRBD1, and the lack of DNA leaves this call unchecked. From germline, CDR1 is LGHNA and CDR2 YNFKEQ. CDR3 length: 15 residues. The CDR3 sequence: CASSPRDGEQETQYF.

This rearrangement joins TRBV4-1 to TRBJ1-5. The CDR3 consists of 14 residues. From germline, CDR1 is MGHRA and CDR2 YSYEKL. The chain's CDR3 is CASSQFGTNQPQHF.

The CDR3 protein is CAISEASAEAFF. This rearrangement joins TRBV10-3 to TRBJ1-1. This CDR3 is 12 amino acids long. The germline V gene has CDR1 ENHRY and CDR2 SYGVKD.

The CDR3 region is CASTDPGDSQLGADTQYF. The V gene is TRBV2, the J gene TRBJ2-3; the TRBD1 assignment by TCRdb is unverifiable without DNA. The CDR3 sequence is 18 residues long. Per the germline V gene, CDR1 is SNHLY and CDR2 is FYNNEI. The complete variable domain, with remaining parts taken from reference TRBV2 and TRBJ2-3, reads EPEVTQTPSHQVTQMGQEVILRCVPISNHLYFYWYRQILGQKVEFLVSFYNNEISEKSEIFDDQFSVERPDGSNFTLKIRSTKLEDSAMYFCASTDPGDSQLGADTQYFGPGTRLTVL.

V usage is TRBV7-9 and J usage is TRBJ2-5; TCRdb names TRBD1, which stays unverified in the absence of DNA. This CDR3 spans 15 amino acids. CDR1 SEHNR and CDR2 FQNEAQ come from the germline V gene (reference sequence). The CDR3: CASSSGSGSGETQYF.

The V call is TRBV5-6, the J call TRBJ2-3. The length of the CDR3 is 14 residues. Germline CDR1 SGHDT, CDR2 YYEEEE. This CDR3 is CASSFPTYGPTQYF.

V is TRBV10-3 and J is TRBJ1-6. Germline V lookup: CDR1 ENHRY, CDR2 SYGVKD. CDR3 length equals 13 residues. The CDR3 here is CAISDRGNSPLHF.

This rearrangement joins TRBV6-1 to TRBJ2-1; TCRdb's assignment of TRBD2 cannot be checked, as there is no DNA. The V gene's germline CDR1 is MNHNS and CDR2 SASEGT. This CDR3 has 13 residues. The CDR3 is CASKVAEGNEQFF.